Following are 8 T cell receptor beta chains from one sample sequenced in a study of blood T cell repertoires in COVID-19. Produced via immunoSEQ multiplex PCR; TCRdb's table is partial and in-frame only. This table has 120,000 to 150,000 clones, around four fifths appearing once. Sequenced sample: peripheral blood. Receptors were obtained from a woman aged 40 to 50 with active or convalescent COVID-19.

V gene TRBV5-1 combines with J gene TRBJ1-2; D perhaps matches TRBD1 (5 bases). Germline V CDR1 and CDR2: SGHRS, YFSETQ. This CDR3 has 13 amino acids. V lost 4 bases and J 7 bases, leaving 14 bases between the germline ends. The CDR3 loop reads CASSPGGNSGYTF. Here the CDR3 DNA reads TGCGCCAGCAGCCCCGGGGGGAACAGTGGCTACACCTTC.

The rearrangement uses TRBV5-8 and TRBJ2-1, with 11 bases lining up with TRBD2. V gave up 2 bases and J gave up 6 bases; unmatched junction bases: 7. The CDR3 consists of 16 residues. Germline V gene data show CDR1 as SGHTS and CDR2 as YDEGEE. The CDR3 nucleotides read TGTGCCAGCAGCTTCACTAGCGGGAGTAAGGGCAATGAGCAGTTCTTC. Its translation: CASSFTSGSKGNEQFF.

This clone was seen just once. The chain has TRBV28 and TRBJ1-5, with D tentatively TRBD1 (6 bases). The CDR3 spans 14 residues. Germline CDR1 reads MDHEN; CDR2 reads SYDVKM. Trimming removed 10 bases at V and 1 base at J, with 14 bases between. The CDR3 region is CAIWTARSNQPQHF. The CDR3 DNA reads as TGTGCCATCTGGACAGCCCGCAGCAATCAGCCCCAGCATTTT.

The chain couples TRBV5-1 to TRBJ1-5; no reliable D call. CDR3 length: 14 amino acids. Germline loops: CDR1 SGHRS, CDR2 YFSETQ. Trimming removed 1 base from V and 6 bases from J, with 11 bases in between. CDR3: CASSLSGSGQPQHF. CDR3 DNA sequence: TGCGCCAGCAGCTTGTCTGGGTCAGGTCAGCCCCAGCATTTT.

This sequence joins TRBV30 and TRBJ2-1; D is uncertain. This CDR3 is built from 12 residues. Germline assignment: CDR1 GTSNPN and CDR2 SVGIG (reference sequence). Trimming stripped 4 bases from V and 4 bases from J, with 8 bases between. The CDR3 region has the DNA TGTGCCTGGATCCCCCAGTACAATGAGCAGTTCTTC. Encoded protein: CAWIPQYNEQFF.

The chain is built from TRBV5-4 and TRBJ2-5; 9 bases align to TRBD1. The germline V gene encodes CDR1 SGHNT and CDR2 YYREEE (reference sequence). This CDR3 region has 17 residues. J was trimmed by 4 bases and V by 4 bases; bases with no gene match: 14. In nucleotides, the CDR3 is TGTGCCAGCAGCGGAGCTCACAGGGGACAGGGAAGAGAGACCCAGTACTTC. Translating it yields CASSGAHRGQGRETQYF.

The genes are TRBV7-9 and TRBJ1-1; D uncertain. Trimming cost V 1 base and J 0 bases, with 6 bases left between them. CDR3 size: 14 residues. Per germline, CDR1 SEHNR and CDR2 FQNEAQ (reference sequence). The CDR3 DNA follows: TGTGCCAGCAGCTTAGACTTCATGAACACTGAAGCTTTCTTT. This encodes CASSLDFMNTEAFF.

The J gene is TRBJ1-4, the V gene TRBV5-1; 8 nucleotides line up with TRBD1. This CDR3 has 13 amino acids. Germline V gene data show CDR1 as SGHRS and CDR2 as YFSETQ. V lost 4 bases to trimming and J lost 12 bases; unmatched junction nucleotides: 8. The CDR3 nucleotides are TGCGCCAGCAGCCCTCGACAGGGGTTGGAACTGTTTTTT. Translation gives CASSPRQGLELFF.